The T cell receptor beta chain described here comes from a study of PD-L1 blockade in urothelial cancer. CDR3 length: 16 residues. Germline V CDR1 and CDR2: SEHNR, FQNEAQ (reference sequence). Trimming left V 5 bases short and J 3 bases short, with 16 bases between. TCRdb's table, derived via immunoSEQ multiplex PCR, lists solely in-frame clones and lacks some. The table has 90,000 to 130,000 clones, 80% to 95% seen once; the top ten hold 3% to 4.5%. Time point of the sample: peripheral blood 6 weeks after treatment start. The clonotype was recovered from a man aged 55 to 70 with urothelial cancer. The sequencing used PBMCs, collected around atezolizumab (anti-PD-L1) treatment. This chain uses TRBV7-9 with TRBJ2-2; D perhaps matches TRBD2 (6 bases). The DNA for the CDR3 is TGTGCCAGCAGCGAACCCCCGGGGGTCCACACCGGGGAGCTGTTTTTT. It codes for CASSEPPGVHTGELFF.